This T cell receptor beta chain was recorded in a study of T-cell memory formation after mild COVID-19. The TCR alpha and TCR beta cDNA libraries, bearing sample barcodes and UMIs, were generated by 5'RACE using constant-segment primers. TCRdb reprocessed the 5' RACE reads via MiXCR and lists one record per CDR3 protein. The sample lists 250,000 to 400,000 distinct CDR3 sequences; approximately 15% were seen once. With regard to this clonotype: Its target is unknown.

CDR3 length equals 16 residues. J lost 6 bases, V lost 5 bases, and 9 bases had no gene match. General observations from the study: Certain responding clones were present in pre-infection memory, suggesting participation of cross-reactive memory. The main location of contracting CD4+ clones was CM and EM, and that of contracting CD8+ clones was EMRA.

The source of this sequence is a man aged 18 to 29 who had mild COVID-19 (a few samples of this study predate the infection). Cell type and time point are not known. The chain has TRBV12-3 or TRBV12-4 and TRBJ2-4; TRBD1 agrees at 11 bases. The sample consisted of PBMCs or a T cell subset sorted from them (not recorded which). CDR3 sequence (DNA): TGTGCCAGCAGTCCTGGACAGGGGGCAGTGGCAAACATTCAGTACTTC. This encodes CASSPGQGAVANIQYF.